This record looks at one T cell receptor (beta chain) sequence and its context. Via MiXCR, TCRdb re-called the RT-PCR reads, giving one row per CDR3 protein. The sample records hundreds of thousands of distinct CDR3 sequences, 12% to 15% being singletons. Germline CDR1 and CDR2: SGHAT and FQNNGV. Trimming shortened V by 5 bases and J by 5 bases, and 11 bases separated the two germline ends. The CDR3 extends over 13 amino acids. The sequence derives from a female donor in good health, serving as a healthy control. V and J are TRBV11-2 and TRBJ2-3; D ambiguous. Sequencing used memory CD4+ T cells from blood. The CDR3 is CASSNHWGDTQYF. CDR3 nucleotides: TGTGCCAGCAGCAACCATTGGGGAGATACGCAGTATTTT.